This TCR beta chain was sequenced during a study of blood T cells in healthy people across ages. Whole-study findings and limits: TCR beta diversity per million T cells fell roughly linearly with age.

In regard to this clonotype: Its antigen is as yet unknown.

Sample-barcoded 5' priming and a J-beta primer mix drove a second PCR of roughly 7 to 11 cycles. MiXCR, run by TCRdb on the 5' RACE reads, gives a single entry per CDR3 protein. The sample includes some 1 million distinct CDR3 sequences, 35% to 50% of them seen just once. The CDR3 is made up of 13 amino acids. Germline values: CDR1 SGHTA, CDR2 FQGTGA. V gave up 1 base and J gave up 1 base, with 5 bases separating them. The sequence derives from a woman aged 55-70 years in good health. This chain uses TRBV7-3 with TRBJ2-7; D not resolved. The sequenced sample consisted of blood. CDR3 region: CASSLKQSYEQYF. The CDR3 region has the DNA TGTGCCAGCAGCTTAAAACAGTCCTACGAGCAGTACTTC.